Listed here are 27 T cell receptor beta chains from one sample, sequenced in a study of cytomegalovirus exposure and HLA in healthy donors. The protocol was immunoSEQ multiplex PCR, while the TCRdb copy is restricted to in-frame clones and leaves out a portion. The top ten clones hold about 12% of a sample with 200,000 to 250,000 clones, about 88% of them seen once. The sample comprised PBMCs. The receptors derive from a young man in good health and CMV-seropositive.

This chain uses TRBV5-1 with TRBJ1-1, with a possible D match to TRBD1 (5 bases). Trimming pared 0 bases from V and 2 bases from J, leaving 11 bases between. The CDR3 spans 15 residues. Germline assignment: CDR1 SGHRS and CDR2 YFSETQ. CDR3 region: CASSLAEGRNTEAFF. Here the CDR3 DNA reads TGCGCCAGCAGCTTGGCCGAGGGGCGTAACACTGAAGCTTTCTTT.

The chain employs TRBV5-1 and TRBJ2-3, with D possibly being TRBD1 or TRBD2 (5 bases each). The V and J ends lost 4 bases and 5 bases respectively, with 17 bases between them. The CDR3 covers 15 residues. Germline assignment: CDR1 SGHRS and CDR2 YFSETQ. The DNA for the CDR3 is TGCGCCAGCAGCGCCGGGACCGGGGTTATAGATACGCAGTATTTT. Its protein is CASSAGTGVIDTQYF. Full variable domain (remainder filled in from reference TRBV5-1 and TRBJ2-3): KAGVTQTPRYLIKTRGQQVTLSCSPISGHRSVSWYQQTPGQGLQFLFEYFSETQRNKGNFPGRFSGRQFSNSRSEMNVSTLELGDSALYLCASSAGTGVIDTQYFGPGTRLTVL.

The V gene is TRBV27, the J gene TRBJ1-2; D unclear. Looked up from germline, CDR1 is MNHEY and CDR2 is SMNVEV (reference sequence). Trimming left V 5 bases short and J 0 bases short, with 7 bases between. The CDR3 covers 13 residues. The CDR3 nucleotides read TGTGCCAGCAGTGTCAGGTCTAACTATGGCTACACCTTC. Translating it yields CASSVRSNYGYTF.

The rearrangement links TRBV30 to TRBJ1-2; TRBD1 is a possible D gene (6 bases). The germline V gene has CDR1 GTSNPN and CDR2 SVGIG (reference sequence). The V end lost 7 bases, the J end lost 4 bases, and 16 bases lay between the germline ends. The CDR3 is made up of 13 amino acids. The CDR3 here is CASTRRGIYGYTF. The CDR3 coding sequence is TGTGCCTCCACTAGGAGGGGGATCTATGGCTACACCTTC.

This chain uses TRBV30 with TRBJ1-4, with 10 positions matching TRBD1. Looked up from germline, CDR1 is GTSNPN and CDR2 is SVGIG (reference sequence). Trimming took 8 bases from V and 8 from J; bases not matched to a gene: 8. The CDR3 contains 13 residues. CDR3 protein: CAHGGTGEEKLFF. Here the CDR3 DNA reads TGTGCCCATGGGGGGACAGGGGAAGAAAAACTGTTTTTT.

This clone was observed a single time. The rearrangement joins TRBV6-6 to TRBJ1-5; tentative D call: TRBD1 (6 bases). Trimming left V 6 bases short and J 0 bases short, with 12 bases between. The CDR3 covers 15 residues. Per the germline V gene, CDR1 is MNHNY and CDR2 is SVGAGI (reference sequence). CDR3 coding DNA: TGTGCCAGCAGGCCCGACAGGATTAGCAATCAGCCCCAGCATTTT. Its translation: CASRPDRISNQPQHF.

J is TRBJ1-1 and V is TRBV15, with no clear D. The germline CDR1 and CDR2 sequences are LNHNV and YYDKDF (reference sequence). This CDR3 has 14 amino acids. V shed 5 bases and J shed 1 base, with 11 bases lying between them. CDR3 DNA sequence: TGTGCCACCAGCGCGCGGTTAGGGAACACTGAAGCTTTCTTT. Its translation is CATSARLGNTEAFF. The variable domain in full, completed from reference TRBV15 and TRBJ1-1, reads DAMVIQNPRYQVTQFGKPVTLSCSQTLNHNVMYWYQQKSSQAPKLLFHYYDKDFNNEADTPDNFQSRRPNTSFCFLDIRSPGLGDTAMYLCATSARLGNTEAFFGQGTRLTVV.

The chain joins TRBV7-9 to TRBJ1-1; 7 positions agree with TRBD1. J was trimmed by 4 bases and V by 5 bases; bases with no gene match: 4. This CDR3 has 13 residues. From germline, CDR1 is SEHNR and CDR2 FQNEAQ (reference sequence). The CDR3: CASSVGTATEAFF. For the CDR3, the DNA is TGTGCCAGCAGCGTCGGGACAGCCACTGAAGCTTTCTTT. The complete variable domain, with remaining parts taken from reference TRBV7-9 and TRBJ1-1, reads DTGVSQNPRHKITKRGQNVTFRCDPISEHNRLYWYRQTLGQGPEFLTYFQNEAQLEKSRLLSDRFSAERPKGSFSTLEIQRTEQGDSAMYLCASSVGTATEAFFGQGTRLTVV.

As DNA, the CDR3 is TGTGCCAGCATCAAAGAACGGACAGGACACACCGGGGAGCTGTTTTTT. It encodes CASIKERTGHTGELFF. The chain joins TRBV7-9 to TRBJ2-2; 7 nucleotides match TRBD1. Germline V gives CDR1 SEHNR, CDR2 FQNEAQ (reference sequence). The junction had 11 bases not matched to a gene; V was cut back by 7 bases and J by 3 bases. The CDR3 loop spans 16 amino acids. Using reference TRBV7-9 and TRBJ2-2 for the parts outside the CDR3, the full variable domain is DTGVSQNPRHKITKRGQNVTFRCDPISEHNRLYWYRQTLGQGPEFLTYFQNEAQLEKSRLLSDRFSAERPKGSFSTLEIQRTEQGDSAMYLCASIKERTGHTGELFFGEGSRLTVL.

This clone was seen just once. The chain has TRBV27 and TRBJ1-4, with a weak D call TRBD1 (6 bases). Germline values: CDR1 MNHEY, CDR2 SMNVEV (reference sequence). The germline V and J ends were trimmed by 3 bases and 4 bases, with 12 bases remaining between them. There are 15 residues in the CDR3. The CDR3 here is CASSLTGSSNEKLFF. The CDR3 region has the DNA TGTGCCAGCAGTTTGACAGGATCGAGTAATGAAAAACTGTTTTTT. The full variable domain, its missing parts supplied by reference TRBV27 and TRBJ1-4, is EAQVTQNPRYLITVTGKKLTVTCSQNMNHEYMSWYRQDPGLGLRQIYYSMNVEVTDKGDVPEGYKVSRKEKRNFPLILESPSPNQTSLYFCASSLTGSSNEKLFFGSGTQLSVL.

This clone was recorded once. J is TRBJ2-3 and V is TRBV2; 8 bases match TRBD2. Germline-derived CDR1 and CDR2 are SNHLY and FYNNEI. Losses at the gene ends were 4 bases for V and 3 bases for J; bases not matched to a gene: 6. The CDR3 totals 15 residues. The CDR3 reads CASSVRSGRTDTQYF. In nucleotides, the CDR3 is TGTGCCAGCAGTGTGAGAAGCGGGAGAACAGATACGCAGTATTTT.

The CDR3 is CASSEASGSYNEQFF. As DNA, the CDR3 is TGTGCCAGCAGTGAAGCTAGCGGCTCCTACAATGAGCAGTTCTTC. The rearrangement links TRBV6-1 to TRBJ2-1, with D maybe TRBD2 (6 bases). The CDR3 spans 15 residues. Looked up from germline, CDR1 is MNHNS and CDR2 is SASEGT. V dropped 0 bases and J dropped 0 bases, with 6 bases sitting between them.

About this clone: Other DNA sequences of this sample code for an identical CDR3. The chain is built from TRBV6-5 and TRBJ1-2; TRBD1 might be the D (6 bases). Per germline, CDR1 MNHEY and CDR2 SVGAGI. This CDR3 is built from 13 residues. Trimming took 6 bases from V and 0 from J, leaving 8 bases between them. CDR3 DNA sequence: TGTGCCAGCAGCCGGACAGCTAACTATGGCTACACCTTC. Its translation is CASSRTANYGYTF.

This rearrangement joins TRBV6-1 to TRBJ1-1; 7 bases map to TRBD1. Losses at the gene ends were 5 bases for V and 5 bases for J; bases not matched to a gene: 8. The CDR3 spans 14 residues. Per germline, CDR1 MNHNS and CDR2 SASEGT. CDR3 region: CASSTTRGGTEAFF. In DNA form, the CDR3 reads TGTGCCAGCAGTACAACCAGGGGGGGGACTGAAGCTTTCTTT.

The genes are TRBV29-1 and TRBJ2-7; D ambiguous. The germline V gene has CDR1 SQVTM and CDR2 ANQGSEA. The germline V and J ends were trimmed by 6 bases and 3 bases, with 6 bases remaining between them. This CDR3 has 10 amino acids. The CDR3: CSVVVYEQYF. The CDR3 DNA is TGCAGCGTAGTAGTCTACGAGCAGTACTTC.

The chain has TRBV10-2 and TRBJ2-2; no firm D call. The CDR3 sequence is 16 residues long. Trimming left V 4 bases short and J 5 bases short, with 17 bases between. Germline loops: CDR1 WSHSY, CDR2 SAAADI. The CDR3 DNA reads TGCGCCAGCAGTGGTCGCGTCTACAGAGAAACCGGGGAGCTGTTTTTT. It is translated as CASSGRVYRETGELFF.

Here the CDR3 reads CASSFWEMAGVSYEQYF. CDR3 nucleotides: TGTGCCAGCAGCTTCTGGGAAATGGCGGGCGTTTCCTACGAGCAGTACTTC. The V gene is TRBV11-2, the J gene TRBJ2-7, with D possibly matching TRBD2 (5 bases). The CDR3 covers 17 residues. V was trimmed by 3 bases and J by 1 base, leaving 19 bases between them. Germline values: CDR1 SGHAT, CDR2 FQNNGV.

A single count supports this clone. This chain connects TRBV19 to TRBJ2-5; the match to TRBD2 covers 13 bases. The length of the CDR3 is 19 residues. Germline lookup yields CDR1 LNHDA and CDR2 SQIVND (reference sequence). V dropped 3 bases and J dropped 0; count of bases not matched to a gene: 10. Written as DNA, the CDR3 is TGTGCCAGTAGTATGGCCGGGACTAGCGGGACGCAGTACCAAGAGACCCAGTACTTC. Its translation: CASSMAGTSGTQYQETQYF. The complete variable domain, with remaining parts taken from reference TRBV19 and TRBJ2-5, reads DGGITQSPKYLFRKEGQNVTLSCEQNLNHDAMYWYRQDPGQGLRLIYYSQIVNDFQKGDIAEGYSVSREKKESFPLTVTSAQKNPTAFYLCASSMAGTSGTQYQETQYFGPGTRLLVL.

V usage is TRBV7-6 and J usage is TRBJ1-2; D ambiguous. V shed 0 bases and J shed 5 bases, with 7 bases lying between them. The CDR3 covers 13 residues. CDR1 is SGHVS, CDR2 FNYEAQ, per germline. This chain's CDR3 is CASSLAMDYGYTF. Written as DNA, the CDR3 is TGTGCCAGCAGCTTAGCGATGGATTATGGCTACACCTTC.

The chain employs TRBV10-1 and TRBJ1-1; 7 bases agree with TRBD1. The CDR3 sequence is 15 residues long. Unmatched junction bases numbered 8, after V lost 3 bases and J lost 4 bases. CDR1 is WNHNN, CDR2 SYGVQD, per germline (reference sequence). The CDR3 region has the DNA TGCGCCAGCAGTGACACAGGGGCTGGGAGCACTGAAGCTTTCTTT. It codes for CASSDTGAGSTEAFF.

The chain recombines TRBV11-2 with TRBJ2-3; tentatively, D is TRBD2 (5 bases). V lost 5 bases and J 6 bases, leaving 18 bases between the germline ends. This CDR3 has 15 residues. Germline lookup yields CDR1 SGHAT and CDR2 FQNNGV. As DNA, the CDR3 is TGTGCCAGCAGCGACCATCTTCATACGGGGGATACGCAGTATTTT. Its protein is CASSDHLHTGDTQYF.

The chain carries TRBV10-3 and TRBJ1-2; a weak D match, TRBD1 (5 bases). CDR1 ENHRY and CDR2 SYGVKD come from the germline V gene. Trimming removed 6 bases at V and 3 bases at J, with 17 bases between. This CDR3 is 15 amino acids long. The chain's CDR3 is CAISDRTGAYYGYTF. CDR3 DNA: TGTGCCATCAGCGACCGAACAGGTGCTTACTATGGCTACACCTTC.

The rearrangement joins TRBV4-3 to TRBJ2-5; D possibly uses TRBD1 or TRBD2 (6 bases each). Looked up from germline, CDR1 is LGHNA and CDR2 is YSLEER. V lost 0 bases and J lost 5, with 16 bases in between. This CDR3 has 16 residues. Here the CDR3 reads CASSQEVGQGRETQYF. In DNA form, the CDR3 reads TGCGCCAGCAGCCAAGAAGTGGGGCAGGGGAGGGAGACCCAGTACTTC.

V usage is TRBV30 and J usage is TRBJ1-5; no clear D gene. V was shortened by 0 bases and J by 0 bases, with 6 bases between the two germline ends. CDR3 length equals 14 residues. Germline V gene lookup returns CDR1 GTSNPN and CDR2 SVGIG (reference sequence). CDR3 nucleotide sequence: TGTGCCTGGAGTGTGGACCTTAGCAATCAGCCCCAGCATTTT. Amino acids: CAWSVDLSNQPQHF.

This chain connects TRBV5-1 to TRBJ2-7; 9 positions match TRBD2. J was trimmed by 3 bases and V by 1 base; bases with no gene match: 5. The CDR3 extends over 15 amino acids. Germline CDR1 and CDR2: SGHRS and YFSETQ. This chain's CDR3 is CASSLNWREGYEQYF. The CDR3 DNA sequence: TGCGCCAGCAGCTTGAACTGGCGGGAGGGCTACGAGCAGTACTTC.

A remark on this clone: Within the sample, other DNA sequences also encode this same CDR3. The J gene is TRBJ1-3, the V gene TRBV15; D perhaps matches TRBD1 (5 bases). V lost 0 bases and J 4 bases, leaving 7 bases between the germline ends. CDR3 length: 14 residues. CDR1 and CDR2 from the germline V gene are LNHNV and YYDKDF (reference sequence). The DNA of the CDR3 is TGTGCCACCAGCAGAGATTGGGGGGGAAACACCATATATTTT. Translating it yields CATSRDWGGNTIYF.

The CDR3 region has the DNA TGTGCCAGTAGCCCCCAGGGGACTACCGGGGAGCTGTTTTTT. This sequence encodes CASSPQGTTGELFF. The J gene is TRBJ2-2, the V gene TRBV19, with D possibly called TRBD1 or TRBD2 (6 bases each). Trimming shortened V by 6 bases and J by 5 bases, and 13 bases separated the two germline ends. Germline assignment: CDR1 LNHDA and CDR2 SQIVND (reference sequence). This CDR3 region has 14 residues.